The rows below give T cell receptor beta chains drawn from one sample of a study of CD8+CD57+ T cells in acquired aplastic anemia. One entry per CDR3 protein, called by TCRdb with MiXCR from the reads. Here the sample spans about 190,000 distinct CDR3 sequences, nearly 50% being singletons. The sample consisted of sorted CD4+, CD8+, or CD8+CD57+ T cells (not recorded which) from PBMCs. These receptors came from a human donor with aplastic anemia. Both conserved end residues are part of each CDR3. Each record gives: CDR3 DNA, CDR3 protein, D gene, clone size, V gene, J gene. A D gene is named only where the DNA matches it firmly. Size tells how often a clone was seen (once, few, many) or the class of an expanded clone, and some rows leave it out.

TGCAGCGTTGGGGACAGGATTTATGGCTACACCTTC,CSVGDRIYGYTF,TRBD1,NA,TRBV29-1,TRBJ1-2
TGTGCCAGTAGGTTGGTGAGACAGGGCGATCAGCCCCAGCATTTT,CASRLVRQGDQPQHF,TRBD1,NA,TRBV19,TRBJ1-5
TGTGCCACCAGTGAGCAGGGACAGCGGAACTATGGCTACACCTTC,CATSEQGQRNYGYTF,TRBD1,NA,TRBV24-1,TRBJ1-2
TGCGCCAGTACCATAAACAGAGACTATTCACCCCTCCACTTT,CASTINRDYSPLHF,NA,NA,TRBV5-1,TRBJ1-6
TGTGCCAGCAGCTCCGGGACAGTTAATGAAAAACTGTTTTTT,CASSSGTVNEKLFF,TRBD1,many,TRBV7-9,TRBJ1-4
TGCAGTGCTAGATCCGGGACAGGCAACTATGGCTACACCTTC,CSARSGTGNYGYTF,TRBD1,NA,TRBV20-1,TRBJ1-2
TGCAGTGCTAGAGATGGGGGCACTGCGGGAGAGACCCAGTACTTC,CSARDGGTAGETQYF,NA,many,TRBV20-1,TRBJ2-5
TGTGCCAGCAGCTTAAATGGGGAAGCTTTCTTT,CASSLNGEAFF,NA,many,TRBV7-9,TRBJ1-1
TGCAGTGCTATCCCGGGACCCTCTGAAGCTTTCTTT,CSAIPGPSEAFF,NA,many,TRBV20-1,TRBJ1-1
TGTGCCAGCAGTGCCCGGAATGAGCAGTTCTTC,CASSARNEQFF,NA,few,TRBV2,TRBJ2-1
TGCAGTGGGTTACGGGGTTGGGATGAGCAGTTCTTC,CSGLRGWDEQFF,NA,NA,TRBV20-1,TRBJ2-1
TGTGCCAGCTCACCGGGACAGGGGGCGCGGGAGCAGTACTTC,CASSPGQGAREQYF,TRBD1,few,TRBV18,TRBJ2-7
TGTGCCAGCAGCCCACGCGGGAGGCCCTACTCCTACAATGAGCAGTTCTTC,CASSPRGRPYSYNEQFF,TRBD2,many,TRBV12-3/TRBV12-4,TRBJ2-1
TGTGCCATCAGTGAATCTACTAGCAGGCGAAAAGATACGCAGTATTTT,CAISESTSRRKDTQYF,NA,many,TRBV10-3,TRBJ2-3
TGCAGTGCTAGAACGGGGCGAGAGCCCTACGAGCAGTACTTC,CSARTGREPYEQYF,NA,NA,TRBV20-1,TRBJ2-7
TGTGCCAGCAGCTACAGGGGGGGAAAAGAGACCCAGTACTTC,CASSYRGGKETQYF,NA,many,TRBV5-8,TRBJ2-5
TGTGCCAGCAGCCCCGGTACGAGGGCTACTAATGAAAAACTGTTTTTT,CASSPGTRATNEKLFF,NA,many,TRBV7-3,TRBJ1-4
TGCAGTGCTGGGTCCACAGGGTCGCGGGAGACCCAGTACTTC,CSAGSTGSRETQYF,NA,NA,TRBV20-1,TRBJ2-5
TGTGCCAGCAGAAGGACAGGGCCCACCGGGGAGCTGTTTTTT,CASRRTGPTGELFF,TRBD1,few,TRBV6-1,TRBJ2-2
TGTGCCAGCAGCCTAGTTGCGGGGGCACAAGAGACCCAGTACTTC,CASSLVAGAQETQYF,NA,NA,TRBV7-3,TRBJ2-5
TGTGCCACCAGCAGAGGAGCGGGACAGGGGGCTCGTACTGGAAACACCATATATTTT,CATSRGAGQGARTGNTIYF,TRBD1,NA,TRBV15,TRBJ1-3
TGTGCCACCAGTGATTCAGGACTAAACGGCAATGAGCAGTTCTTC,CATSDSGLNGNEQFF,NA,many,TRBV24-1,TRBJ2-1
TGCAGTGCCTCTGACAGGGATCAAGGAAACACCATATATTTT,CSASDRDQGNTIYF,TRBD1,many,TRBV20-1,TRBJ1-3
TGCGCCAGCGGGGCAGGGCCCGGGGAGCTGTTTTTT,CASGAGPGELFF,NA,once,TRBV10-1,TRBJ2-2
TGCAGTGCGAGTGCGCAGGCGAACACTGAAGCTTTCTTT,CSASAQANTEAFF,NA,NA,TRBV20-1,TRBJ1-1
TGTGCCAGTAGCCCAGGGTTGGGCAATCAGCCCCAGCATTTT,CASSPGLGNQPQHF,NA,many,TRBV19,TRBJ1-5
TGTGCCAGCAGTGGCCAGGGAAGTGAAAAACTGTTTTTT,CASSGQGSEKLFF,NA,NA,TRBV2,TRBJ1-4
TGTGCCATCAGCCTCCTTAGCGGGAGTGATGAGCAGTTCTTC,CAISLLSGSDEQFF,TRBD2,NA,TRBV10-3,TRBJ2-1
TGCAGTGCTAGAGTAGGACGGAGCACAGATACGCAGTATTTT,CSARVGRSTDTQYF,NA,many,TRBV20-1,TRBJ2-3
TGTGCCAGTAGGACCCTAAGCGAAGAGATACATTCACCCCTCCACTTT,CASRTLSEEIHSPLHF,NA,few,TRBV19,TRBJ1-6
TGTGCCACCTCTCCCGGACAGGTATCCTACGAGCAGTACTTC,CATSPGQVSYEQYF,TRBD1,NA,TRBV15,TRBJ2-7
TGTGCCAGCAGTTTTACCAGGGACAGGACCATCTATGGCTACACCTTC,CASSFTRDRTIYGYTF,TRBD1,NA,TRBV12-3/TRBV12-4,TRBJ1-2
TGTGCCAGCAGCCTCCTTGTGGGGGCGTACGAGCAGTACTTC,CASSLLVGAYEQYF,NA,many,TRBV7-9,TRBJ2-7
TGTGCCAGCAGCTCGTCCCTGACTAGCGGTAATCGAGAGCAGTACTTC,CASSSSLTSGNREQYF,TRBD2,many,TRBV7-9,TRBJ2-7
TGTGCCAGCAGCTCCGTTCCACGGGGCCGTCTCTATGGCTACACCTTC,CASSSVPRGRLYGYTF,NA,once,TRBV3-1,TRBJ1-2
TGTGCCAGCACCCTTGGTTACCCGGGTGAGCAGTACTTC,CASTLGYPGEQYF,NA,few,TRBV2,TRBJ2-7
TGTGCCAGTAGTAGCGACCCGACAGGGCGTGAAGCTTTCTTT,CASSSDPTGREAFF,TRBD1,NA,TRBV19,TRBJ1-1
TGTGCCATCAGTGAGGCTAGCGGGGGATACAATGAGCAGTTCTTC,CAISEASGGYNEQFF,TRBD2,few,TRBV10-3,TRBJ2-1
TGCAGTGCTAGAGCCGAGGGCAGACCCGAGCAGTACTTC,CSARAEGRPEQYF,NA,many,TRBV20-1,TRBJ2-7
TGTGCCACCAGTGATTTGCCCAAGGTCAAGCCCCAGCATTTT,CATSDLPKVKPQHF,NA,NA,TRBV24-1,TRBJ1-5
TGTGCCAGCAGCTCACAGATCTACACTGAAGCTTTCTTT,CASSSQIYTEAFF,NA,many,TRBV7-2,TRBJ1-1
TGTGCCAGCAGCTTATTCGACTACTACGATGAGCAGTTCTTC,CASSLFDYYDEQFF,NA,NA,TRBV11-2,TRBJ2-1
TGTGCCAGCAGCGTCACCTCAACCTATAATTCACCCCTCCACTTT,CASSVTSTYNSPLHF,NA,NA,TRBV11-2,TRBJ1-6
TGTGCCAGCAGCGTAGACGGCGGGAGGGCCGGGGGCGAGCAGTACTTC,CASSVDGGRAGGEQYF,TRBD2,many,TRBV9,TRBJ2-7
TGTGCCAGCAGGCAGGGGAGGGGGACAGGTCACAATGAGCAGTTCTTC,CASRQGRGTGHNEQFF,NA,NA,TRBV25-1,TRBJ2-1
TGCGCCAGCAGCTTGAGACAGGGGTCCAGCAATGAGCAGTTCTTC,CASSLRQGSSNEQFF,TRBD1,many,TRBV5-1,TRBJ2-1
TGTGCCAGCACCCCAAGTTCGGGGTACTACGAGCAGTACTTC,CASTPSSGYYEQYF,NA,many,TRBV6-2/TRBV6-3,TRBJ2-7
TGTGCCAGCAGTGACGGTTTTCCGACCTACTATGGCTACACCTTC,CASSDGFPTYYGYTF,NA,NA,TRBV2,TRBJ1-2
TGTGCCACCAGCAGAGCAGGGGACAGCTCCTACGAGCAGTACTTC,CATSRAGDSSYEQYF,TRBD1,few,TRBV15,TRBJ2-7
TGTGCCAGCAGTTTAGGGGGGCTCCCAACGGGGACTATGAACACTGAAGCTTTCTTT,CASSLGGLPTGTMNTEAFF,NA,few,TRBV12-3/TRBV12-4,TRBJ1-1
TGCGCCAGCAGCTTAAGAGGGACTGGGGCCAACGTCCTGACTTTC,CASSLRGTGANVLTF,NA,many,TRBV5-1,TRBJ2-6
TGTGCCAGCAGCTTGGAAGACAGGGCGGTTCGAGCTTTCTTT,CASSLEDRAVRAFF,TRBD1,NA,TRBV5-4,TRBJ1-1
TGTGCCAGTAGAGACAGAAATAATCAGCCCCAGCATTTT,CASRDRNNQPQHF,NA,NA,TRBV19,TRBJ1-5
TGCAGTGCTAGTTTTGGCGAGACCCAGTACTTC,CSASFGETQYF,NA,few,TRBV20-1,TRBJ2-5
TGTGCCAGCAGCCAAAGACGTACGCCCTACGAGCAGTACTTC,CASSQRRTPYEQYF,NA,NA,TRBV13,TRBJ2-7
TGTGCCAGCAGCCAAGGGGTGGGCAGGGGCGCTAATGAAAAACTGTTTTTT,CASSQGVGRGANEKLFF,NA,many,TRBV4-2,TRBJ1-4
TGTGCCATCAGTGATTTGAACAGGGGGCACGTGACAGATACGCAGTATTTT,CAISDLNRGHVTDTQYF,TRBD1,NA,TRBV10-3,TRBJ2-3
TGTGCCACCAGCAGGGCGGACCCCAGCGGCTACACCTTC,CATSRADPSGYTF,NA,NA,TRBV15,TRBJ1-2
TGTGCCAGCAGTGGCCTTCAGGGCGGGAGCACTGAAGCTTTCTTT,CASSGLQGGSTEAFF,NA,NA,TRBV25-1,TRBJ1-1
TGTGCCAGCTCACCGCTCTCGGACAAGGGTGAGCAGTTCTTC,CASSPLSDKGEQFF,NA,NA,TRBV18,TRBJ2-1